Listed below are T cell receptor beta chains from one sample, sequenced in a study of tumour-infiltrating T cells in Burkitt lymphoma. Data came from immunoSEQ multiplex PCR; TCRdb stores just in-frame clones and leaves some out. Among some 220 clones listed, just over 95% were seen once. The material sequenced was tumor tissue. The receptors stem from a human donor with Burkitt lymphoma. Each CDR3 is given with its conserved first and last residue. D genes are given only for firm matches. Rows give clone size only sometimes, using once, few, many, or a class for an expanded clone.

V	J	size	D	DNA	CDR3
TRBV4-3	TRBJ2-4	NA	NA	TGCGCCAGCAGCCAAGGAGCGGGAGCCAAAAACATTCAGTACTTC	CASSQGAGAKNIQYF
TRBV30	TRBJ1-1	NA	NA	TGTGCCTGGGACAAGGGTCTGAACACTGAAGCTTTCTTT	CAWDKGLNTEAFF
TRBV7-2	TRBJ2-3	NA	NA	TGTGCCAGCAGCTTGAGGGGGGGGAGAGGGGATACGCAGTATTTT	CASSLRGGRGDTQYF
TRBV2	TRBJ2-7	once	NA	TGTGCCAGCAGTTCAGGGCGAGGGGCCTCCTACGAGCAGTACTTC	CASSSGRGASYEQYF
TRBV6-6	TRBJ2-2	NA	NA	TGTGCCAGCAGTTACACCCCGACAGGCGGGGCCGGGGAGCTGTTTTTT	CASSYTPTGGAGELFF
TRBV5-6	TRBJ1-5	NA	TRBD1	TGTGCCAGCAGCTTACAGGGGGCCTATCAGCCCCAGCATTTT	CASSLQGAYQPQHF
TRBV13	TRBJ2-7	NA	NA	TGTGCCAGCAGCTTTGGGGGTTCCTATGAGCAGTACTTC	CASSFGGSYEQYF
TRBV12-5	TRBJ2-6	NA	NA	TGTGCTAGTGGTGAAGTTGCTGCAGGACAAAGTCGGGCCAACGTCCTGACTTTC	CASGEVAAGQSRANVLTF
TRBV5-6	TRBJ2-7	NA	NA	TGTGCCAGCAGCTCCACCTACGAGCAGTACTTC	CASSSTYEQYF
TRBV2	TRBJ2-7	NA	TRBD1	TGTGCCAGCAGTGTCCCGGGACAGTTGTTTTACGAGCAGTACTTC	CASSVPGQLFYEQYF
TRBV7-2	TRBJ2-5	NA	NA	TGTGCCAGCAGCCCTCACAACGGGCAAGAGACCCAGTACTTC	CASSPHNGQETQYF
TRBV30	TRBJ1-1	NA	NA	TGTGCCTGGAGTGTACGGGGCTACACTGAAGCTTTCTTT	CAWSVRGYTEAFF
TRBV30	TRBJ2-3	NA	TRBD1	TGTGCCTGGAGTGTGGGGACAGTCACAGATACGCAGTATTTT	CAWSVGTVTDTQYF
TRBV19	TRBJ1-2	once	NA	TGTGCCAGTAGTGGGCGGGCCTATGGCTACACCTTC	CASSGRAYGYTF
TRBV9	TRBJ2-2	NA	TRBD2	TGTGCCAGCAGCGTAGAAACTAGCGGGGTCACCGGGGAGCTGTTTTTT	CASSVETSGVTGELFF
TRBV30	TRBJ1-1	NA	NA	TGTGCTTGTGAGCGGAACACTGAAGCTTTCTTT	CACERNTEAFF
TRBV6-6	TRBJ1-2	once	NA	TGTGCCAGCAGTTACTCCTCCGTGACAGGAGGGTATGGCTACACCTTC	CASSYSSVTGGYGYTF
TRBV5-1	TRBJ2-7	NA	NA	TGCGCCAGCAGCTTGGGGCGGGGTAGCTCCTACAAGCAGTACTTC	CASSLGRGSSYKQYF
TRBV5-1	TRBJ1-1	NA	NA	TGCGCCAGCAGCTTGGAATTGGGCACTGAAGCTTTCTTT	CASSLELGTEAFF
TRBV4-3	TRBJ1-5	NA	NA	TGCGCCAGCAGCCAATATTTGGCAGCTGGGCAGCCCCAGCATTTT	CASSQYLAAGQPQHF
TRBV30	TRBJ2-3	NA	NA	TGTGCCTGGAGTGTAGGAGGGTGGGGCACAGATACGCAGTATTTT	CAWSVGGWGTDTQYF